The 20 T cell receptor beta chains given below trace back to one sample, sequenced in a study of CD8+CD57+ T cells in acquired aplastic anemia. According to the study, genomic DNA was the template for TCR beta VDJ and CDR3 profiling. Each CDR3 protein gets one entry after TCRdb re-called the reads with MiXCR. The sample consists of about 240,000 distinct CDR3 sequences, roughly half of them appearing once. Individuals selected for sequencing had exhibited CD8+CD57+ cell expansion on flow cytometry. The sequenced sample was sorted CD4+, CD8+, or CD8+CD57+ T cells (not recorded which) from PBMCs. Every receptor here comes from a human donor with aplastic anemia.

On this clonotype: A much bigger clone sits one base away, suggesting this may be a read error. V gene TRBV7-2 combines with J gene TRBJ2-5; TRBD1 aligns across 10 bases. CDR1 and CDR2 (germline): SGHTA, FQGNSA. The trim removed 5 bases at V and 0 bases at J, leaving 3 bases unmatched. This CDR3 contains 15 residues. The CDR3 DNA reads as TGTGCCAGCAGCCCGGGACAGGGGAACCAAGAGACCCAGTACTTC. Protein product: CASSPGQGNQETQYF. The complete variable domain, with remaining parts taken from reference TRBV7-2 and TRBJ2-5, reads GAGVSQSPSNKVTEKGKDVELRCDPISGHTALYWYRQSLGQGLEFLIYFQGNSAPDKSGLPSDRFSAERTGGSVSTLTIQRTQQEDSAVYLCASSPGQGNQETQYFGPGTRLLVL.

The count of this clonotype is one. The V and J genes are TRBV10-3 and TRBJ2-3; the match to TRBD1 covers 9 bases. The CDR3 runs to 14 residues. V shed 11 bases, J shed 8 bases, and the junction held 14 bases outside the gene matches. Germline V gene lookup returns CDR1 ENHRY and CDR2 SYGVKD. The CDR3 loop is CASRGGDRVGTQYF. The CDR3 nucleotides are TGTGCCTCAAGGGGGGGGGACAGGGTGGGTACGCAGTATTTT.

As regards this clonotype: One base away lies a much larger clone, so this may be a sequencing read error. V gene TRBV9 combines with J gene TRBJ2-3; the D gene is possibly TRBD2 (6 bases). The CDR3 runs 16 residues. The germline CDR1 and CDR2 sequences are SGDLS and YYNGEE. V shed 0 bases and J shed 4 bases, with 15 bases lying between them. This chain's CDR3 is CASSVGGGSRSDTQYF. The CDR3 DNA reads TGTGCCAGCAGCGTAGGTGGGGGGTCTAGGTCAGATACGCAGTATTTT.

This clonotype was recorded at least ten times. CDR3 sequence: CAIHPRQANTGELFF. Written as DNA, the CDR3 is TGTGCCATCCATCCGAGACAGGCGAACACCGGGGAGCTGTTTTTT. The J gene is TRBJ2-2, the V gene TRBV6-1, with D possibly TRBD1 on 6 matching bases. Trimming pared 10 bases from V and 0 bases from J, leaving 15 bases between. CDR3 length: 15 amino acids. Per germline, CDR1 MNHNS and CDR2 SASEGT.

V usage is TRBV24-1 and J usage is TRBJ2-5, with TRBD2 identical over 7 bases. The length of the CDR3 is 17 residues. V shed 0 bases, J shed 4 bases, and the junction held 10 bases outside the gene matches. The germline V gene has CDR1 KGHDR and CDR2 SFDVKD. CDR3: CATSDLTYGEGGETQYF. The CDR3 DNA reads TGTGCCACCAGTGATTTGACGTATGGGGAGGGTGGAGAGACCCAGTACTTC.

A note on this clonotype: Since a much larger clone is just one base distant, this may be a read error. The chain carries TRBV7-9 and TRBJ2-2, with D tentatively TRBD2 (5 bases). Per the germline V gene, CDR1 is SEHNR and CDR2 is FQNEAQ (reference sequence). The CDR3 extends over 16 amino acids. The CDR3 sequence is CASRGIPAPNTGELVF. The CDR3 nucleotides are TGTGCCAGCAGGGGCATCCCGGCCCCGAACACCGGGGAGCTGGTTTTT.

To note about this clonotype: No conserved phenylalanine or tryptophan is present at the end of the CDR3, so a read error is the likely explanation. J is TRBJ1-6 and V is TRBV10-2, with 12 bases aligning to TRBD1. The CDR3 has 18 residues. Germline V gives CDR1 WSHSY, CDR2 SAAADI. In DNA, the CDR3 is TGCGCTAGCAGTGGGATCCGGGACAGGGGGCGCGAAAATTCACCCCTCCACTCT. This codes for CASSGIRDRGRENSPLHS.

The chain has TRBV19 and TRBJ1-2; TRBD1 aligns across 9 bases. J lost 4 bases, V lost 5 bases, and 8 bases had no gene match. Germline CDR1 and CDR2: LNHDA and SQIVND (reference sequence). This CDR3 has 15 residues. CDR3 sequence (DNA): TGTGCCAGTAGTCCTCAGGGACAGGGATTCTATGGCTACACCTTC. Translating gives CASSPQGQGFYGYTF.

This clonotype was counted a few times. V and J are TRBV6-1 and TRBJ1-3; tentatively, D is TRBD1 (5 bases). Germline V gene data show CDR1 as MNHNS and CDR2 as SASEGT. V was trimmed by 6 bases and J by 0 bases, leaving 15 bases between them. The CDR3 covers 16 residues. CDR3 nucleotides: TGTGCCAGCAGCCACGGGGCAGAAAGCTCTGGAAACACCATATATTTT. As protein: CASSHGAESSGNTIYF.

In its sample, this clonotype was seen once. This chain joins TRBV24-1 and TRBJ2-5; D ambiguous. This CDR3 contains 13 residues. V dropped 7 bases and J dropped 3 bases, with 11 bases sitting between them. Germline V CDR1 and CDR2: KGHDR, SFDVKD. This CDR3 reads CATSGASEETQYF. In DNA, the CDR3 is TGTGCCACCAGCGGCGCCAGCGAAGAGACCCAGTACTTC.

The rearrangement joins TRBV19 to TRBJ1-1; weak D call: TRBD1 (5 bases). V lost 7 bases, J lost 4 bases, and 10 bases lay in between. The CDR3 contains 12 residues. Germline V gene lookup returns CDR1 LNHDA and CDR2 SQIVND (reference sequence). CDR3 in amino acids: CASKGMATEAFF. The CDR3 DNA reads TGTGCCAGTAAGGGGATGGCCACTGAAGCTTTCTTT.

As concerns this clonotype: A much larger clone is a single base away; this may be a read error. The chain combines TRBV5-1 with TRBJ2-7, with TRBD2 matching over 8 bases. Germline assignment: CDR1 SGHRS and CDR2 YFSETQ. This CDR3 comprises 16 residues. CDR3 DNA: TGCGCCAGCGGCTTGGTTATGACTAGCGCGGCCTACGAGCAGTACTTC. The encoded protein is CASGLVMTSAAYEQYF.

This chain connects TRBV12-5 to TRBJ1-5; no definite D call. The CDR3 is 15 amino acids. V lost 4 bases, J lost 0 bases, and 10 bases lay in between. In germline, CDR1 is LGHNT, CDR2 FRNRAP. The CDR3 bases are TGTGCTAGTGGTTGGCGTGGAAATAGCAATCAGCCCCAGCATTTT. Protein product: CASGWRGNSNQPQHF.

This clonotype was observed at least ten times. The chain carries TRBV7-9 and TRBJ2-7; no reliable D call. Germline loops: CDR1 SEHNR, CDR2 FQNEAQ (reference sequence). There are 11 residues in the CDR3. With 4 bases removed from V and 4 bases from J, the gap between germline ends came to 5 bases. The CDR3 nucleotides read TGTGCCAGCAGCTCGCAGTACGAGCAGTACTTC. This translates into CASSSQYEQYF.

This clonotype was recorded at least ten times. The chain employs TRBV11-3 and TRBJ2-3; D ambiguous. The CDR3 consists of 12 residues. CDR1 is SGHNT, CDR2 YENEEA, per germline. Trimming stripped 4 bases from V and 3 bases from J, with 5 bases between. The CDR3 reads CASSSPTDTQYF. CDR3 DNA: TGTGCCAGCAGCTCCCCGACAGATACGCAGTATTTT.

The J gene is TRBJ2-1, the V gene TRBV10-3; D is ambiguous. V lost 8 bases and J lost 0, with 17 bases in between. The CDR3 has 16 residues. Germline values: CDR1 ENHRY, CDR2 SYGVKD. This CDR3 reads CAIGLSTTSSYNEQFF. Here the CDR3 DNA reads TGTGCCATCGGGCTCAGTACTACGAGCTCCTACAATGAGCAGTTCTTC.

This clonotype was counted between two and nine times. The chain carries TRBV27 and TRBJ1-2, with D maybe TRBD1 (5 bases). Trimming left V 3 bases short and J 4 bases short, with 12 bases between. The CDR3 consists of 14 residues. Germline V gives CDR1 MNHEY, CDR2 SMNVEV (reference sequence). CDR3 bases: TGTGCCAGCAGTTTCAGCAGGGTAGGCTATGGCTACACCTTC. As protein: CASSFSRVGYGYTF.

Turning to this clonotype: With a much larger clone just one base away, this may be a read error. Since no conserved phenylalanine or tryptophan closes the CDR3, a read error is the likely cause. The rearrangement links TRBV4-2 to TRBJ2-7; D not resolved. V gave up 4 bases and J gave up 2 bases, with 12 bases separating them. Germline V gene lookup returns CDR1 LGHNA and CDR2 YNFKEQ. The CDR3 has 14 residues. For the CDR3, the DNA is TGTGCCAGCAGCCTCATGAGCGAAACCTACGAGCAGTACTCC. This translates into CASSLMSETYEQYS.

At least ten counts were recorded for this clonotype. The gene calls are TRBV9 and TRBJ1-5; 8 bases fit TRBD1. The CDR3 length is 15 residues. Germline CDR1 is SGDLS and CDR2 is YYNGEE. V dropped 3 bases and J dropped 2; count of bases not matched to a gene: 4. CDR3 sequence (DNA): TGTGCCAGCAGCGATGGACAGGGCCGCAATCAGCCCCAGCATTTT. Its translation: CASSDGQGRNQPQHF.

This clonotype was picked up a small number of times. The chain links TRBV30 to TRBJ1-1, with D possibly matching TRBD1 (5 bases). Trimming shortened V by 2 bases and J by 2 bases, and 9 bases separated the two germline ends. The germline gives CDR1 GTSNPN, CDR2 SVGIG (reference sequence). The CDR3 covers 13 residues. The CDR3 DNA reads as TGTGCCTGGAGTCTTGACAGCAACACTGAAGCTTTCTTT. Amino acids: CAWSLDSNTEAFF.